Each of the 16 T cell receptor beta chains below was sequenced from the same sample in a study of cytomegalovirus exposure and HLA in healthy donors. Method: immunoSEQ multiplex PCR; TCRdb's copy keeps in-frame clones and lacks some. The sample lists over 70,000 clones, 80% to 90% occurring once. What was sequenced was PBMCs. These receptors were obtained from a woman under 30 in good health and CMV-seropositive.

The chain recombines TRBV14 with TRBJ2-2, with D maybe TRBD2 (6 bases). V dropped 1 base and J dropped 3 bases, with 12 bases sitting between them. CDR3 size: 16 residues. Per the germline V gene, CDR1 is SGHDN and CDR2 is FVKESK. CDR3 region: CASSQVYRRDTGELFF. DNA for the CDR3: TGTGCCAGCAGCCAAGTGTATCGGAGGGACACCGGGGAGCTGTTTTTT.

This clone has a single count. The rearrangement uses TRBV27 and TRBJ1-4; D is perhaps TRBD1 (5 bases). V was pared by 0 bases and J by 0 bases, with 11 bases between. This CDR3 has 17 residues. Germline V gene data show CDR1 as MNHEY and CDR2 as SMNVEV (reference sequence). Here the CDR3 DNA reads TGTGCCAGCAGTTTATCAATCGACAGTGCAACTAATGAAAAACTGTTTTTT. Amino acids: CASSLSIDSATNEKLFF.

The V gene is TRBV5-1, the J gene TRBJ1-6; the match to TRBD1 covers 8 bases. Germline assignment: CDR1 SGHRS and CDR2 YFSETQ. The CDR3 runs 16 residues. V trimming: 3 bases; J trimming: 12 bases; junction bases outside the gene matches: 14. The CDR3 region is CASSWTGITSRGPLHF. As DNA, the CDR3 is TGCGCCAGCAGCTGGACAGGGATCACCTCAAGGGGACCCCTCCACTTT.

The chain combines TRBV7-9 with TRBJ2-7, with TRBD1 as a possible D gene (5 bases). The germline V and J ends were trimmed by 2 bases and 6 bases, with 8 bases remaining between them. The CDR3 is made up of 12 amino acids. Germline V gene lookup returns CDR1 SEHNR and CDR2 FQNEAQ (reference sequence). In DNA, the CDR3 is TGTGCCAGCAGCTTATCAGGGTTCGAGCAGTACTTC. Its translation is CASSLSGFEQYF.

J is TRBJ2-7 and V is TRBV7-9; 8 bases fit TRBD1. Trimming at V came to 3 bases and at J to 3 bases, leaving 10 bases not matched to a gene. CDR1 SEHNR and CDR2 FQNEAQ come from the germline V gene (reference sequence). This CDR3 is 16 amino acids long. The CDR3 nucleotides are TGTGCCAGCAGCTTCCAACCGACAGGGGACAACTACGAGCAGTACTTC. As protein: CASSFQPTGDNYEQYF.

The CDR3 nucleotides read TGTGCCAGCAGTGAAAACTGGCGGCAAGAGACCCAGTACTTC. Amino acids: CASSENWRQETQYF. The chain combines TRBV25-1 with TRBJ2-5, with D unclear. Trimming left V 2 bases short and J 2 bases short, with 9 bases between. The germline V gene has CDR1 MGHDK and CDR2 SYGVNS. This CDR3 is built from 14 residues.

V is TRBV7-9 and J is TRBJ1-1, with D possibly matching TRBD1 (5 bases). The CDR3 loop spans 15 amino acids. V dropped 5 bases and J dropped 3 bases, with 16 bases sitting between them. CDR1 is SEHNR, CDR2 FQNEAQ, per germline (reference sequence). The CDR3 bases are TGTGCCAGCAGCCCTTACGAGGGGAGGGACACTGAAGCTTTCTTT. It codes for CASSPYEGRDTEAFF. Filled out from reference TRBV7-9 and TRBJ1-1, the complete variable domain reads DTGVSQNPRHKITKRGQNVTFRCDPISEHNRLYWYRQTLGQGPEFLTYFQNEAQLEKSRLLSDRFSAERPKGSFSTLEIQRTEQGDSAMYLCASSPYEGRDTEAFFGQGTRLTVV.

This chain joins TRBV14 and TRBJ1-4; no firm D call. The V gene's germline CDR1 is SGHDN and CDR2 FVKESK. Deletions cut 2 bases from V and 8 bases from J, with 9 bases between. This CDR3 comprises 13 residues. The CDR3 DNA follows: TGTGCCAGCAGCCAACGGAGGATGGAAAAACTGTTTTTT. Translation: CASSQRRMEKLFF.

There are a few counts of this clone. The chain couples TRBV9 to TRBJ2-6, with D possibly TRBD1 on 6 matching bases. With 5 bases removed from V and 0 bases from J, the gap between germline ends came to 9 bases. The CDR3 is 15 amino acids. Looked up from germline, CDR1 is SGDLS and CDR2 is YYNGEE. Written as DNA, the CDR3 is TGTGCCAGCAGGGGACAAACCTCTGGGGCCAACGTCCTGACTTTC. Amino acid sequence: CASRGQTSGANVLTF.

The genes are TRBV5-1 and TRBJ2-5; 8 positions agree with TRBD2. V dropped 2 bases and J dropped 1; count of bases not matched to a gene: 4. The CDR3 spans 15 residues. Germline V lookup: CDR1 SGHRS, CDR2 YFSETQ. CDR3 region: CASSLGLASQETQYF. CDR3 DNA sequence: TGCGCCAGCAGCTTAGGACTAGCTTCCCAAGAGACCCAGTACTTC. Together with reference TRBV5-1 and TRBJ2-5, the CDR3 gives the full variable domain: KAGVTQTPRYLIKTRGQQVTLSCSPISGHRSVSWYQQTPGQGLQFLFEYFSETQRNKGNFPGRFSGRQFSNSRSEMNVSTLELGDSALYLCASSLGLASQETQYFGPGTRLLVL.

The chain carries TRBV6-1 and TRBJ1-2, with 8 positions matching TRBD1. Germline CDR1 and CDR2: MNHNS and SASEGT. The J segment lost 2 bases and the V segment lost 2 bases, leaving 10 bases of the junction unmatched. The length of the CDR3 is 17 residues. The CDR3 coding sequence is TGTGCCAGCAGTGAATATGGGAACGGACAGGGAAACTATGGCTACACCTTC. Translation gives CASSEYGNGQGNYGYTF.

The chain carries TRBV5-5 and TRBJ1-2; D not certain. The CDR3 loop spans 13 amino acids. Per germline, CDR1 SGHKS and CDR2 YYEKEE (reference sequence). Trimming stripped 1 base from V and 6 bases from J, with 10 bases between. The CDR3 sequence is CASSLQVSDGYTF. The CDR3 DNA reads TGTGCCAGCAGCTTGCAGGTATCTGATGGCTACACCTTC.

The chain couples TRBV2 to TRBJ2-6; D remains unclear. Germline V gene lookup returns CDR1 SNHLY and CDR2 FYNNEI. This CDR3 spans 17 amino acids. V shed 5 bases and J shed 0 bases, with 14 bases lying between them. The CDR3 coding sequence is TGTGCCAGCAGTCACGACACACCACTCTCTGGGGCCAACGTCCTGACTTTC. Protein sequence: CASSHDTPLSGANVLTF.

The V call is TRBV2, the J call TRBJ2-3; TRBD2 might be the D (6 bases). Trimming pared 7 bases from V and 2 bases from J, leaving 19 bases between. The CDR3 consists of 16 residues. Germline CDR1 and CDR2: SNHLY and FYNNEI. Here the CDR3 DNA reads TGTGCCAGCACCCCGAGAGGGCGGGGCAACACAGATACGCAGTATTTT. Translating it yields CASTPRGRGNTDTQYF.

The V and J genes are TRBV19 and TRBJ2-2; 8 bases match TRBD1. The ends lost 6 bases at V and 0 bases at J; junction bases unmatched: 9. Germline V gene sequence: CDR1 LNHDA, CDR2 SQIVND (reference sequence). The CDR3 covers 17 residues. This CDR3 reads CASSPGTGPSNTGELFF. Written as DNA, the CDR3 is TGTGCCAGTAGCCCCGGGACAGGCCCCTCGAACACCGGGGAGCTGTTTTTT.

This sequence joins TRBV4-1 and TRBJ2-2; tentative D call: TRBD1 (5 bases). Germline V CDR1 and CDR2: MGHRA, YSYEKL. V was clipped by 1 base and J by 1 base, with 10 bases between them. The CDR3 is 16 amino acids. This CDR3 reads CASSQGRVKNTGELFF. CDR3 sequence (DNA): TGCGCCAGCAGCCAAGGCAGGGTGAAGAACACCGGGGAGCTGTTTTTT.